Given below is one T cell receptor beta chain in context. The data are from a study of T cell responses to AZD1222 COVID-19 vaccine. The assay was immunoSEQ multiplex PCR, and TCRdb's table has in-frame clones only and misses some. The sample holds 150,000 or so clones, roughly 90% seen once. The CDR3 length is 15 residues. CDR1 is SGHNT and CDR2 is YENEEA in the germline V gene. V shed 3 bases and J 6 bases; nucleotides not matched to a gene: 4. The chain combines TRBV11-3 with TRBJ2-7; 14 bases match TRBD2. The TCR comes from an adult in good health. The sample consisted of peripheral blood, taken on day 0 of AZD1222 vaccination. The CDR3 DNA sequence: TGTGCCAGCAGCTTGGGACTAGCGGGAGCGTCCGAGCAGTACTTC. It translates to CASSLGLAGASEQYF.